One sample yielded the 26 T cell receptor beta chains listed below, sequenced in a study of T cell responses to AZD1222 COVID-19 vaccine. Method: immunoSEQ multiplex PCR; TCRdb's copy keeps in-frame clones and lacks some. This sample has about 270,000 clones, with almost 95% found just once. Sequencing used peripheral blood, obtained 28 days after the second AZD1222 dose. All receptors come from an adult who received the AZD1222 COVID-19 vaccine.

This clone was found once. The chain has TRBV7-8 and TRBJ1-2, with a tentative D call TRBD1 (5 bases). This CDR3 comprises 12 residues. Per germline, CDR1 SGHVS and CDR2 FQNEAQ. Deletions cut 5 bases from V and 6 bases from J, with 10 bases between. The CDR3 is CASSQAQDGYTF. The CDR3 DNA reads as TGTGCCAGCAGCCAGGCACAGGATGGCTACACCTTC.

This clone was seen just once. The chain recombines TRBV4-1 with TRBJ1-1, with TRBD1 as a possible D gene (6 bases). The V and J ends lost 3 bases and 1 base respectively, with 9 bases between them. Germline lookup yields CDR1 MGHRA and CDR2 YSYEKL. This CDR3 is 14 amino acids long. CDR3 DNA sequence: TGCGCCAGCAGCCAGCTGGGGGCGAACACTGAAGCTTTCTTT. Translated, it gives CASSQLGANTEAFF.

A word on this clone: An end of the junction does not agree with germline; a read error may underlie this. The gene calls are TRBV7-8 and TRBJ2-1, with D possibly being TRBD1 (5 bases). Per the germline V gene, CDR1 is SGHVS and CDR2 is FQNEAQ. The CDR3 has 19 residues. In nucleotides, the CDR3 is TGTGCCAGTAGCTCTCCCAGTGGGGCGGCTTGGGATAGGGGCAATGAGCAGTTCTTC. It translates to CASSSPSGAAWDRGNEQFF.

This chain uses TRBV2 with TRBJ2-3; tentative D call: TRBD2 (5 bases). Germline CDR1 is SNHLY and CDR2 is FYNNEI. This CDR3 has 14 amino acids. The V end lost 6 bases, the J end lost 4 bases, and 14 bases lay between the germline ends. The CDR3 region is CASSYSVGADTQYF. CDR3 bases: TGTGCCAGCAGCTATAGCGTCGGGGCAGATACGCAGTATTTT.

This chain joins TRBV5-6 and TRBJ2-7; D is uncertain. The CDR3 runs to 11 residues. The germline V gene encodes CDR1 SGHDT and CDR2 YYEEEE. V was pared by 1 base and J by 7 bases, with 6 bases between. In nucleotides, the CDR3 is TGTGCCAGCAGCTTGCTCGAGGAGCAGTACTTC. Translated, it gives CASSLLEEQYF.

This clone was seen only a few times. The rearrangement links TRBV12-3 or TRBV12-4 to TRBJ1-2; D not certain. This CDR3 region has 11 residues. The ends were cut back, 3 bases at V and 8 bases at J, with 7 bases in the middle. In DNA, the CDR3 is TGTGCCAGCAGTTTGACTCGCGGCTACACCTTC. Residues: CASSLTRGYTF.

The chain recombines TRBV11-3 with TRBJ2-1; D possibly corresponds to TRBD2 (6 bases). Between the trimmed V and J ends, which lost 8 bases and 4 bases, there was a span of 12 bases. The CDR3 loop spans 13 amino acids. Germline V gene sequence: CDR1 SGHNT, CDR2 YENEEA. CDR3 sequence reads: CASRDSKYNEQFF. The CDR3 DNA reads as TGTGCCAGCCGGGACTCCAAGTACAATGAGCAGTTCTTC.

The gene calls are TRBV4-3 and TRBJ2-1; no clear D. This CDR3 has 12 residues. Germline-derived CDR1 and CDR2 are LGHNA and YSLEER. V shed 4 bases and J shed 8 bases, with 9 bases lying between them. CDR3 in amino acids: CASSRIADEQFF. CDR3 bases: TGCGCCAGCAGCCGTATCGCCGATGAGCAGTTCTTC.

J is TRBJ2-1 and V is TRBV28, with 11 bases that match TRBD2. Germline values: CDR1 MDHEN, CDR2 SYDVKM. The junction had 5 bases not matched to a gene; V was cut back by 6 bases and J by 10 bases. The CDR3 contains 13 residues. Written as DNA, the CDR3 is TGTGCCAGCAGGGCTAGCGGGAGGATCGAGCAGTTCTTC. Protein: CASRASGRIEQFF.

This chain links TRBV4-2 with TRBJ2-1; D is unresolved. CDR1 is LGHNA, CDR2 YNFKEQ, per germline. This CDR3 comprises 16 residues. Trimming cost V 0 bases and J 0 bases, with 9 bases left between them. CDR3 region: CASSQELVGSYNEQFF. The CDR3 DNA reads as TGTGCCAGCAGCCAAGAATTAGTGGGCTCCTACAATGAGCAGTTCTTC.

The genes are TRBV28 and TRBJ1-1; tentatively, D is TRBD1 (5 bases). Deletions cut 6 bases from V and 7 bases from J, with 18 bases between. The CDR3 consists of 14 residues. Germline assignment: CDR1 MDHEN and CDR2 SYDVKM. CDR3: CASSSGWGRVEAFF. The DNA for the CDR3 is TGTGCCAGCAGCTCAGGGTGGGGTAGGGTTGAAGCTTTCTTT.

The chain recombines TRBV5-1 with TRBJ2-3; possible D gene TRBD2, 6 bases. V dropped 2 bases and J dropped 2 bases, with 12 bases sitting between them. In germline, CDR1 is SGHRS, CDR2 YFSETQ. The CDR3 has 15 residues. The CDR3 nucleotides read TGCGCCAGCAGCTTTGGGGACTGGGACACAGATACGCAGTATTTT. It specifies CASSFGDWDTDTQYF.

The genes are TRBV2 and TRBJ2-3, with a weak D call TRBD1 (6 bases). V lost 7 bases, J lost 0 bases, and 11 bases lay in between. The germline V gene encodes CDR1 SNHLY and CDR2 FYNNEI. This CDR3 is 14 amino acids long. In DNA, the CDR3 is TGTGCCAGCAAAAGGACAGTGAGCACAGATACGCAGTATTTT. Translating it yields CASKRTVSTDTQYF. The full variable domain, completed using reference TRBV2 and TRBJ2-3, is EPEVTQTPSHQVTQMGQEVILRCVPISNHLYFYWYRQILGQKVEFLVSFYNNEISEKSEIFDDQFSVERPDGSNFTLKIRSTKLEDSAMYFCASKRTVSTDTQYFGPGTRLTVL.

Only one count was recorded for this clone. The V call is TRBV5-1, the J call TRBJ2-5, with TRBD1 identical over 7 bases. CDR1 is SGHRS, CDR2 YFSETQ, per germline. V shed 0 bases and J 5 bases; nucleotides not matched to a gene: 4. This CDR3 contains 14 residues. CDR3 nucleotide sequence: TGCGCCAGCAGCTTGGGACAGGGTAGGGAGACCCAGTACTTC. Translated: CASSLGQGRETQYF.

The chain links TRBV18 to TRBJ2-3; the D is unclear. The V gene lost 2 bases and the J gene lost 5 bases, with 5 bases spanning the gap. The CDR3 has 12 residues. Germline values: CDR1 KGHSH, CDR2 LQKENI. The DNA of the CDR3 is TGTGCCAGCTCACCAGGGGTAGATACGCAGTATTTT. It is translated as CASSPGVDTQYF. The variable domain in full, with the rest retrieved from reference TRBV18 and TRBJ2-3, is NAGVMQNPRHLVRRRGQEARLRCSPMKGHSHVYWYRQLPEEGLKFMVYLQKENIIDESGMPKERFSAEFPKEGPSILRIQQVVRGDSAAYFCASSPGVDTQYFGPGTRLTVL.

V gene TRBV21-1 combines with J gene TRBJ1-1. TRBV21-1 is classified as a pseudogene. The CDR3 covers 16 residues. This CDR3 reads CASSKATPRMNTEAFF. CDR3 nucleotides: TGTGCCAGCAGCAAAGCAACTCCTCGCATGAACACTGAAGCTTTCTTT.

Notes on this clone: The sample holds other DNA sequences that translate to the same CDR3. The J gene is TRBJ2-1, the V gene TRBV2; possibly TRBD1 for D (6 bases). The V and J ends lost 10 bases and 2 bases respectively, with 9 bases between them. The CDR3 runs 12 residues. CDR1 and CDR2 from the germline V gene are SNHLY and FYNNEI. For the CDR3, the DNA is TGTGCCATTGGGGGCCCCTACAATGAGCAGTTCTTC. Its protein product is CAIGGPYNEQFF.

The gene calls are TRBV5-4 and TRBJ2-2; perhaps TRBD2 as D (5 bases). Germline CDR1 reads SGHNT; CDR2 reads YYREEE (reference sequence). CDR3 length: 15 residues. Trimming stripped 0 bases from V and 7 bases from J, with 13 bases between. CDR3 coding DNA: TGTGCCAGCAGCTTGGCGTCGAGGGAACTCGGGGAGCTGTTTTTT. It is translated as CASSLASRELGELFF.

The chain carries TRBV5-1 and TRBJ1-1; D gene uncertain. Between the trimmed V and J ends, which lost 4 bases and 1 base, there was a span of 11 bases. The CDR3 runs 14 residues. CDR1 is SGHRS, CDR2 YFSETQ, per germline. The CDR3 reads CASSPTSGNTEAFF. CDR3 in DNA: TGCGCCAGCAGCCCCACTTCGGGGAACACTGAAGCTTTCTTT.

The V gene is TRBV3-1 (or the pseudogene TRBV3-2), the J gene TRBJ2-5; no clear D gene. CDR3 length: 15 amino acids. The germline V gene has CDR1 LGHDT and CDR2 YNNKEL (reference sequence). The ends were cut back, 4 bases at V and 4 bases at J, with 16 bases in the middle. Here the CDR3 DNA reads TGTGCCAGCAGCCCTAACCCGGCCGGGTCAGAGACCCAGTACTTC. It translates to CASSPNPAGSETQYF.

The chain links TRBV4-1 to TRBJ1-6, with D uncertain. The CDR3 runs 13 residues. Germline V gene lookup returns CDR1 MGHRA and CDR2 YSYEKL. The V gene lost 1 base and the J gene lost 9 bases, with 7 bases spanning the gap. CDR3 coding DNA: TGCGCCAGCAGCCAAGCTTTGGGTTCACCCCTCCACTTT. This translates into CASSQALGSPLHF.

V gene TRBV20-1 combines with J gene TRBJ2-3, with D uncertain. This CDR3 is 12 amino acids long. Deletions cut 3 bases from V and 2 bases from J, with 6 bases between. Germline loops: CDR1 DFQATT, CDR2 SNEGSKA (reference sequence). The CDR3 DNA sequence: TGCAGTGCTAGTGATTTCACAGATACGCAGTATTTT. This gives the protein CSASDFTDTQYF.

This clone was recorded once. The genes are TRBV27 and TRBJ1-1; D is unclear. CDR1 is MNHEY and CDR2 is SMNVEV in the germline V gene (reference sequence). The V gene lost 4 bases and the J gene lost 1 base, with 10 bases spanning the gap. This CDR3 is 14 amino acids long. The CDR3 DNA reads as TGTGCCAGCAGTTCTCTAAATCCGAACACTGAAGCTTTCTTT. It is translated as CASSSLNPNTEAFF.

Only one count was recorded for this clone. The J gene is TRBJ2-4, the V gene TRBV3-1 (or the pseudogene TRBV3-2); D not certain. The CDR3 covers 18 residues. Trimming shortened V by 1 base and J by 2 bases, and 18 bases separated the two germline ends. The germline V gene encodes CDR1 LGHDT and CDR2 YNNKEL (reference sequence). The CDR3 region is CASSQGVRRSISKNIQYF. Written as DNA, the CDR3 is TGTGCCAGCAGCCAAGGCGTCCGAAGATCAATCTCCAAAAACATTCAGTACTTC.

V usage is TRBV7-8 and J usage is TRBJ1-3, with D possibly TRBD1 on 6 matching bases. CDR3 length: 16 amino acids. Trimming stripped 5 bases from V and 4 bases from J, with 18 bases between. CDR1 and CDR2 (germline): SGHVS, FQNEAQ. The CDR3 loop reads CASSKPSSTGGNTIYF. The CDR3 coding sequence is TGTGCCAGCAGCAAACCATCCAGCACAGGGGGAAACACCATATATTTT.

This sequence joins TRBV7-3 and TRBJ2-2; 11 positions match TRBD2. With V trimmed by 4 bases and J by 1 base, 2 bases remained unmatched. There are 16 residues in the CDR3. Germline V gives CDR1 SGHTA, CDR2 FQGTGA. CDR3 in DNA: TGTGCCAGCAGCTCTGGGACTAGCGGGAACACCGGGGAGCTGTTTTTT. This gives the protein CASSSGTSGNTGELFF.